These T cell receptor beta chains were read from a single sample in a study of regulatory T cells in long-lasting Graves disease. TCRdb passed the multiplex PCR reads through MiXCR, listing each CDR3 protein once. The profile shows approximately 350,000 distinct CDR3 sequences, roughly 24% of them singletons. The source material was peripheral blood mononuclear cells (PBMCs), sampled when the disease was refractory, from a patient treated with antithyroid drugs. The receptors derive from a woman aged 40 to 50 with Graves disease. The CDR3 runs from the conserved cysteine through the conserved F or W. A D gene is named only where the DNA matches it firmly. Size is stated for part of the rows, as once, few or many counts, or as a class when the clone is expanded.

.	TRBV2	many	TRBJ1-1	TGTGCCAGCAGGGCCCAAGAAGCTTTCTTT	CASRAQEAFF
.	TRBV14	.	TRBJ2-7	TGTGCCAGCAGCCAAGATCAAACGAGGGTTGGGGAGCAGTACTTC	CASSQDQTRVGEQYF
.	TRBV6-1	.	TRBJ2-2	TGTGCCAGCGGGGGAAGGGCTGGGACCGGGGAGCTGTTTTTT	CASGGRAGTGELFF
.	TRBV12-3/TRBV12-4	many	TRBJ1-1	TGTGCCAGCACCCCCGATATCACTGAAGCTTTCTTT	CASTPDITEAFF
.	TRBV19	few	TRBJ1-5	TGTGCCAGTAGTATCATCCGGACGGACCGCAATCAGCCCCAGCATTTT	CASSIIRTDRNQPQHF
.	TRBV28	few	TRBJ1-5	TGTGCCAGCAGTTTGGTCCGGGGTCCCCAGCATTTT	CASSLVRGPQHF
.	TRBV7-6	.	TRBJ2-2	TGTGCCAGCAGCTCCAGAGGGGGGAGGAACACCGGGGAGCTGTTTTTT	CASSSRGGRNTGELFF
.	TRBV6-1	few	TRBJ2-5	TGTGCCAGCAGCGCCTACAGGGCCACTGGGACCCAGTACTTC	CASSAYRATGTQYF
TRBD1	TRBV6-1	many	TRBJ1-3	TGTGCCAGCAGTGAGAGGGGGCAAGGAAACACCATATATTTT	CASSERGQGNTIYF
.	TRBV2	.	TRBJ1-5	TGTGCCAGCAGTACGGACAGTATCAATCAGCCCCAGCATTTT	CASSTDSINQPQHF
TRBD1	TRBV6-1	.	TRBJ1-1	TGTGCCAGCAGCGGACAGGGGGCCGACACTGAAGCTTTCTTT	CASSGQGADTEAFF
TRBD2	TRBV3-1	.	TRBJ2-1	TGTGCCAGCGCCCAACGGACTAGCGGGCGGCATGAGCAGTTCTTC	CASAQRTSGRHEQFF
.	TRBV9	.	TRBJ2-2	TGTGCCAGCAGCGTAGAGGTAACCGGGGAGCTGTTTTTT	CASSVEVTGELFF
TRBD2	TRBV5-6	few	TRBJ2-5	TGTGCCAGCAGCTTTGGACTAGCGGGAGTTGTAGAGACCCAGTACTTC	CASSFGLAGVVETQYF
TRBD2	TRBV9	few	TRBJ2-2	TGTGCCAGCAGCACGACTAGCGGGAGGGTCGGCGGGGAGCTGTTTTTT	CASSTTSGRVGGELFF
.	TRBV15	many	TRBJ2-5	TGTGCCACCAGCAGACCCGAAGGGACCCAGTACTTC	CATSRPEGTQYF
.	TRBV3-1	few	TRBJ1-1	TGTGCCAGCAGCCAAGATGGAGTCACTGAAGCTTTCTTT	CASSQDGVTEAFF
.	TRBV28	many	TRBJ2-6	TGTGCCAGCAGGGGGTTCCGGGACAAAAGAGCCAACGTCCTGACTTTC	CASRGFRDKRANVLTF
TRBD1	TRBV27	few	TRBJ2-7	TGTGCCAGCAGTTTATCCGCGGGGGACAGGGACTACGAGCAGTACTTC	CASSLSAGDRDYEQYF
.	TRBV27	many	TRBJ1-6	TGTGCCAGCAGTCCGGACTGGGGAGGTGGCTCACCCCTCCACTTT	CASSPDWGGGSPLHF
.	TRBV7-9	.	TRBJ2-5	TGTGCCAGCAGCTTAGGAGCACAGGGCCAAGAGACCCAGTACTTC	CASSLGAQGQETQYF
.	TRBV19	many	TRBJ2-5	TGTGCCACTGGCCTAGCCGGACAAGAGACCCAGTACTTC	CATGLAGQETQYF
TRBD1	TRBV3-1	many	TRBJ2-2	TGTGCCAGCAGCTACGGACAGGGAGGGGAGCTGTTTTTT	CASSYGQGGELFF
.	TRBV7-2	once	TRBJ1-4	TGTGCCAGCAGCTTAGCTGGCTGGGATGAAAAACTGTTTTTT	CASSLAGWDEKLFF
.	TRBV11-1	.	TRBJ2-3	TGTGCCAGCAGCTTAGACATAGGGAATACGCAGTATTTT	CASSLDIGNTQYF
TRBD2	TRBV27	many	TRBJ2-2	TGTGCCAGCAGAAAGGGGAGGGAGGAGTCCGGGGAGCTGTTTTTT	CASRKGREESGELFF
.	TRBV7-8	many	TRBJ1-1	TGTGCCAGCAGCTTAGCTACAGGGATCACTGAAGCTTTCTTT	CASSLATGITEAFF
.	TRBV28	.	TRBJ2-1	TGTGCCAGCAGTTTTGCGTGTAGGGTTAATGAGCAGTTCTTC	CASSFACRVNEQFF
TRBD2	TRBV7-2	few	TRBJ2-3	TGTGCCAGCAGCTTAATGAGCGGGAAGCAGTATTTT	CASSLMSGKQYF
.	TRBV20-1	many	TRBJ1-1	TGCAGGGCGGTGGAAGGCACTGAAGCTTTCTTT	CRAVEGTEAFF
TRBD1	TRBV6-1	few	TRBJ1-3	TGTGCCAGCAGAAGGGGACAGAACTCTGGAAACACCATATATTTT	CASRRGQNSGNTIYF
.	TRBV24-1	many	TRBJ1-1	TGTGCCACCAGTGATCCCCGTCAACCTGAAGCTTTCTTT	CATSDPRQPEAFF
.	TRBV28	many	TRBJ1-5	TGTGCCAGCAGTTTAAAGTTTCGGACCCAGCCCCAGCATTTT	CASSLKFRTQPQHF
TRBD1	TRBV10-3	.	TRBJ2-6	TGTGCCATCAGTGCCCGGGACAGCCCTCTCCTGACTTTC	CAISARDSPLLTF
.	TRBV6-2/TRBV6-3	many	TRBJ2-5	TGTGCCAGCAGTTTCATCGGGGAGACCCAGTACTTC	CASSFIGETQYF
.	TRBV20-1	.	TRBJ1-6	TGCAGTGCTAGGCCCCGGGACGGACTAAATTCACCCCTCCACTTT	CSARPRDGLNSPLHF
TRBD2	TRBV20-1	few	TRBJ2-7	TGCAGTGCCCGGGCCCCCGGGACTAGCGGGAGCGGCTACGAGCAGTACTTC	CSARAPGTSGSGYEQYF
.	TRBV4-2	few	TRBJ2-7	TGTGCCAGCAGCCACGGGCAAGGGTACTACGAGCAGTACTTC	CASSHGQGYYEQYF
TRBD1	TRBV2	many	TRBJ1-4	TGTGCCAGCTACAGCCTCAAAATACAGGGGATGAATGAAAAACTGTTTTTT	CASYSLKIQGMNEKLFF
.	TRBV20-1	.	TRBJ2-7	TGCAGTGCTCCGGTGAGGGGGAGGGCCTACGAGCAGTACTTC	CSAPVRGRAYEQYF
.	TRBV11-2	many	TRBJ2-7	TGTGCCAGCAGCTTAGTGGGGTGGCGGGAAGGAGTGATGTACGAGCAGTACTTC	CASSLVGWREGVMYEQYF
.	TRBV12-3/TRBV12-4	.	TRBJ1-2	TGTGCCAGCAGCCCAGGGGTGCACTATGGCTACACCTTC	CASSPGVHYGYTF
.	TRBV7-9	many	TRBJ2-5	TGTGCCAGCAGCTTCGGGTTGGGGAAAGAGACCCAGTACTTC	CASSFGLGKETQYF
.	TRBV5-1	few	TRBJ1-6	TGCGCCAGCAGCCGCGGATACACTGATTCACCCCTCCACTTT	CASSRGYTDSPLHF
.	TRBV19	many	TRBJ2-5	TGTGCCAGTAAAGTTGGGGAGACCCAGTACTTC	CASKVGETQYF
.	TRBV6-5	many	TRBJ2-7	TGTGCCAGCAGTTACTCCCACTTTTACGAGCAGTACTTC	CASSYSHFYEQYF
.	TRBV18	many	TRBJ2-5	TGTGCCAGCTCACACCGGGGCCTACGAGAGACCCAGTACTTC	CASSHRGLRETQYF
.	TRBV15	many	TRBJ2-5	TGTGCCACCGGTGACCTACAAGAGACCCAGTACTTC	CATGDLQETQYF
.	TRBV12-3/TRBV12-4	many	TRBJ1-4	TGTGCCAGCAGCCCTCTTTTGGGGCTGGAGGAAAAACTGTTTTTT	CASSPLLGLEEKLFF
TRBD2	TRBV28	many	TRBJ2-7	TGTGCCAGCAGTTCACCGGGACTAGGAGCCTACGAGCAGTACTTC	CASSSPGLGAYEQYF
TRBD2	TRBV12-3/TRBV12-4	.	TRBJ2-1	TGTGCCAGCAGAGAAACTAGCGGCAATGAGCAGTTCTTC	CASRETSGNEQFF
.	TRBV6-1	many	TRBJ2-7	TGTGCCAGCAGTGAAGCGCTTCGCTACGAGCAGTACTTC	CASSEALRYEQYF
.	TRBV6-2/TRBV6-3	many	TRBJ1-5	TGTGCCAGCAGCATCGGGACACCAAATAGCAATCAGCCCCAGCATTTT	CASSIGTPNSNQPQHF
TRBD2	TRBV11-2	many	TRBJ2-5	TGTGCCAGCAGCACCACCCATAGCACTAGCGGGAGGTTAGAGACCCAGTACTTC	CASSTTHSTSGRLETQYF
.	TRBV5-1	many	TRBJ1-1	TGCGCCAGCAGATCAGACGGACCCTCCTCTGAAGCTTTCTTT	CASRSDGPSSEAFF
TRBD2	TRBV15	many	TRBJ2-7	TGTGCCACCAGCAGAGGATTCCGACTAGCGGGCCGCTCTCTTACCTACGAGCAGTACTTC	CATSRGFRLAGRSLTYEQYF
TRBD1	TRBV19	many	TRBJ1-2	TGTGCCAGTATTTCCTCGACAGGGAACTATGGCTACACCTTC	CASISSTGNYGYTF
TRBD2	TRBV7-8	few	TRBJ2-7	TGTGCCAGCAGCTTAGCCGGGACTAGGCGCGAGCAGTACTTC	CASSLAGTRREQYF